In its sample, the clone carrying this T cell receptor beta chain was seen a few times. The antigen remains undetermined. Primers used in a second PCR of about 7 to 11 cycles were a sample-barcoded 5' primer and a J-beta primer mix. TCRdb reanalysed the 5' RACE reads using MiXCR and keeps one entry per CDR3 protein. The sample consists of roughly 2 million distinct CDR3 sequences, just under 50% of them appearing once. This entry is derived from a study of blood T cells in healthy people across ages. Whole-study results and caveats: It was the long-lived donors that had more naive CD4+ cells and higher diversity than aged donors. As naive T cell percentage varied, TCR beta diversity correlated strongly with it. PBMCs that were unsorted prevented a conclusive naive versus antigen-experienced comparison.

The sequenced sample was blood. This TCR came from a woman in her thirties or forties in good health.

The CDR3 protein is CASSLAPRGSVDTQYF. CDR3 coding DNA: TGTGCCAGCAGTTTGGCCCCACGGGGAAGTGTGGATACGCAGTATTTT. The chain is built from TRBV6-6 and TRBJ2-3, with a possible D match to TRBD2 (5 bases). In germline, CDR1 is MNHNY, CDR2 SVGAGI (reference sequence). V was cut by 4 bases and J by 6 bases, with 20 bases left in between. The CDR3 is 16 residues long.